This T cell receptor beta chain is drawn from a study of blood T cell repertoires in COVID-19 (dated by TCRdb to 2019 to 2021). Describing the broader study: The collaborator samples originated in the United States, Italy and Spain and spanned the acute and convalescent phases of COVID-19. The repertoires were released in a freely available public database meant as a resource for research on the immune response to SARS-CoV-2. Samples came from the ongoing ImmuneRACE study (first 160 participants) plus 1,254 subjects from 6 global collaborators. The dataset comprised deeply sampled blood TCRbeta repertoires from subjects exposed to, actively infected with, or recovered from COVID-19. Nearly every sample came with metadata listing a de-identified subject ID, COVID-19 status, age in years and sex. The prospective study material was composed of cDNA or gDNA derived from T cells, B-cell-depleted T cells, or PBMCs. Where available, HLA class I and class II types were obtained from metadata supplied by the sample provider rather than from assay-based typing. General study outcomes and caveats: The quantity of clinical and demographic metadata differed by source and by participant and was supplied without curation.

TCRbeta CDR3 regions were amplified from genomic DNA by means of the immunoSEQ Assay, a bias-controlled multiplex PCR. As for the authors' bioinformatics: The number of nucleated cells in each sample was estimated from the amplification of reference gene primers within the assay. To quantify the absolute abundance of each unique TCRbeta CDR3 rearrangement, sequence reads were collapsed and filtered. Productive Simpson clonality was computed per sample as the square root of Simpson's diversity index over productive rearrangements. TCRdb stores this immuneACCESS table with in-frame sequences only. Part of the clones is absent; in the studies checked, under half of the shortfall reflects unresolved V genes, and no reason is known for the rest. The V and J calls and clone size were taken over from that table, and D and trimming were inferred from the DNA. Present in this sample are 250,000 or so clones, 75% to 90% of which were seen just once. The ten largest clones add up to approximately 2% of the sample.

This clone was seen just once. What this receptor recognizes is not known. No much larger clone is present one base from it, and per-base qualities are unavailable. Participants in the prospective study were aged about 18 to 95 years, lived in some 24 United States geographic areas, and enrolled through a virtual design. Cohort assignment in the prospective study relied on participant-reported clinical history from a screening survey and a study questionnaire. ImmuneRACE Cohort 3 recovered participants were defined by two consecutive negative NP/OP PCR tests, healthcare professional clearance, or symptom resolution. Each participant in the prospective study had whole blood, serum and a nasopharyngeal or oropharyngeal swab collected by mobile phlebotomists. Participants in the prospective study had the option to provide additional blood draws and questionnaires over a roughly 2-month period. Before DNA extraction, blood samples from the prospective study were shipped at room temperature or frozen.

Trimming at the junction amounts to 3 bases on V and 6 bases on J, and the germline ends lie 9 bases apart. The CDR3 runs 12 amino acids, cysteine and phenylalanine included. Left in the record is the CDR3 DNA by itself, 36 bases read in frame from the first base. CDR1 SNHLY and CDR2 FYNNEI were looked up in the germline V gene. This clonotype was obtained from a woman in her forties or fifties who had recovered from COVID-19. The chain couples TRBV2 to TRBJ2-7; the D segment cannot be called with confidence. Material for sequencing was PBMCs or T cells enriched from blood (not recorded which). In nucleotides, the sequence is TGTGCCAGCAGTGACCCCGTCGTCGAGCAGTACTTC. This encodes CASSDPVVEQYF.